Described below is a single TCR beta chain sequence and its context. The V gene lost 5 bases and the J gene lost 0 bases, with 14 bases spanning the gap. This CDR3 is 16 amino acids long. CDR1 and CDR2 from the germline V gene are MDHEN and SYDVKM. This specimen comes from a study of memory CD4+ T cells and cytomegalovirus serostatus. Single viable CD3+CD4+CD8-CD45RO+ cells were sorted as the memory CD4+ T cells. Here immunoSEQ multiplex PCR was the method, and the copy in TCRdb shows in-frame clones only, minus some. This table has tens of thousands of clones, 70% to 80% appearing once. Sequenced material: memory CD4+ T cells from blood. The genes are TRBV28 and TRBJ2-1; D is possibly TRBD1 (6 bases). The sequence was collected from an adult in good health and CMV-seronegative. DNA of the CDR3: TGTGCCAGCAGTCTTCAGACAGGCCTCTCCTACAATGAGCAGTTCTTC. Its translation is CASSLQTGLSYNEQFF.